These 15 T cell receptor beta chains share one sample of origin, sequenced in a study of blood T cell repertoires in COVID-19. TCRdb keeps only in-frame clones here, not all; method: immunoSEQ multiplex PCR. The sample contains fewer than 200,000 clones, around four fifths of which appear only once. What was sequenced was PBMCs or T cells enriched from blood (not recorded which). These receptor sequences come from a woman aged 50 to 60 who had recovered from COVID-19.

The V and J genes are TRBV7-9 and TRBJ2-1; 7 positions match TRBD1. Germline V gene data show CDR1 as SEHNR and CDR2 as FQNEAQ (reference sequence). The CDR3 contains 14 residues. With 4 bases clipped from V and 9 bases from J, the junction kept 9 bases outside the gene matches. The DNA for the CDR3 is TGTGCCAGCAGCTATCGAACAGGGGTCGGTGAGCAGTTCTTC. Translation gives CASSYRTGVGEQFF.

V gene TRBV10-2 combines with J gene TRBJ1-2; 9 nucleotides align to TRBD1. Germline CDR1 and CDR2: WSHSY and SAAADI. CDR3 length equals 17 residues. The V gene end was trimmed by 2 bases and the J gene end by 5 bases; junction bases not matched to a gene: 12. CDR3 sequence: CASSELLGGQGMYGYTF. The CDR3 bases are TGCGCCAGCAGTGAGCTACTAGGGGGACAGGGCATGTATGGCTACACCTTC.

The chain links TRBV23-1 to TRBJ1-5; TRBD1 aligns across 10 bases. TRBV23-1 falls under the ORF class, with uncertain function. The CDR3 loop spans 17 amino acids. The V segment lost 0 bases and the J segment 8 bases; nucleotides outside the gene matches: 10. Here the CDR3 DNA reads TGCGCCAGCAGTCAATCTTGGGAGACAGGGGGCGGAGAGCCCCAGCATTTT. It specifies CASSQSWETGGGEPQHF.

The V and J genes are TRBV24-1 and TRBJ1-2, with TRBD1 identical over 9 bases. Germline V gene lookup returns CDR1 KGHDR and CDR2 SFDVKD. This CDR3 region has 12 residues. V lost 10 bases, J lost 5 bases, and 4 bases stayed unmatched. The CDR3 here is CATAGTGYGYTF. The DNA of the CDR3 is TGTGCCACTGCCGGGACAGGGTATGGCTACACCTTC.

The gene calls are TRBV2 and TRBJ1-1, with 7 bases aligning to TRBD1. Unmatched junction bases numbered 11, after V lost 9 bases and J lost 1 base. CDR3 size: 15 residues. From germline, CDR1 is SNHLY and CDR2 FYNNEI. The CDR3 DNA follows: TGTGCCAGGTCGGCACAGGGGAGCGGGAACACTGAAGCTTTCTTT. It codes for CARSAQGSGNTEAFF.

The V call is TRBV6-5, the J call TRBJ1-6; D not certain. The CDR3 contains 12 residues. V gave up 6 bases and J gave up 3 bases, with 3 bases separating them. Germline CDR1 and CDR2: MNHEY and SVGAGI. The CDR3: CASSNYNSPLHF. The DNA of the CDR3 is TGTGCCAGCAGCAACTATAATTCACCCCTCCACTTT.

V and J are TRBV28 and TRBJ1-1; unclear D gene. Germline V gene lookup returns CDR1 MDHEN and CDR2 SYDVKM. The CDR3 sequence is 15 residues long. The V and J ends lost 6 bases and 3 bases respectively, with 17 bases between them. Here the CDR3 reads CASSIMGGWDTEAFF. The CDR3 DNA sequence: TGTGCCAGCAGCATAATGGGAGGGTGGGACACTGAAGCTTTCTTT.

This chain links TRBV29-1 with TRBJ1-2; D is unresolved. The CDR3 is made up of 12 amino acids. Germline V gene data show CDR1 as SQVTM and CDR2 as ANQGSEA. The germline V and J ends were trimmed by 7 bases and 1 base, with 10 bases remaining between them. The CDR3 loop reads CSAIGSNYGYTF. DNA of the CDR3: TGCAGCGCCATTGGCAGTAACTATGGCTACACCTTC.

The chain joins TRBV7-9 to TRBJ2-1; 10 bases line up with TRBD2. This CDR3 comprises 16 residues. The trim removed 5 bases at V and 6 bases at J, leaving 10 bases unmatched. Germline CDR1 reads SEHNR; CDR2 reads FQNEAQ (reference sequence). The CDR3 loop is CASSPRERGGFNEQFF. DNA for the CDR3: TGTGCCAGCAGCCCCCGAGAGCGGGGGGGCTTCAATGAGCAGTTCTTC.

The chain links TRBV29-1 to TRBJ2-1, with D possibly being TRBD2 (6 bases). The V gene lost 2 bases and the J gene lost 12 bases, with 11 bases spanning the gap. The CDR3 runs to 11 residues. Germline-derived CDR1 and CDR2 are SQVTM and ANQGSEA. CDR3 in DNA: TGCAGCGTTGAATGGGGGGAAAGGCAGTTCTTC. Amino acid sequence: CSVEWGERQFF.

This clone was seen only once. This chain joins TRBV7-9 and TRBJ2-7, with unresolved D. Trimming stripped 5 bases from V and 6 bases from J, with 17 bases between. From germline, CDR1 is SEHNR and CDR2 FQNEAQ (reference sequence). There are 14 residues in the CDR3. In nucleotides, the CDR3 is TGTGCCAGCAGCCCGGCGGAAACTAATCCCGAGCAGTACGTC. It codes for CASSPAETNPEQYV.

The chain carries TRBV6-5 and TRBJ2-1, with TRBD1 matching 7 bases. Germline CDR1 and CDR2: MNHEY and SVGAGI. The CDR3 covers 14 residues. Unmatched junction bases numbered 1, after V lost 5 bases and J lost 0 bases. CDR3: CASSRQGSYNEQFF. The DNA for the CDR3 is TGTGCCAGCAGTCGACAGGGCTCCTACAATGAGCAGTTCTTC.

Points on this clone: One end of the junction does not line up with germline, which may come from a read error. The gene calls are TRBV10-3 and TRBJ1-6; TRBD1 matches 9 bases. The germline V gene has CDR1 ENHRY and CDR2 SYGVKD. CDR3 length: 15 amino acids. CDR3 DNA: TGTACCATCAACGATCCCGGGACAGGGAGGGCACCCCTCCACTTT. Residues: CTINDPGTGRAPLHF.

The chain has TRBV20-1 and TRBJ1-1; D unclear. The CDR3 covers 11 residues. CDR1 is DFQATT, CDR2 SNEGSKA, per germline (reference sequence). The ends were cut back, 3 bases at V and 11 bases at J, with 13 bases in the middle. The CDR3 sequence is CSASGLREAFF. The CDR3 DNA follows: TGCAGTGCTAGTGGCCTCCGAGAGGCTTTCTTT.

CDR3 sequence (DNA): TGTGCCAGCTCACCAGGGGCCAGCAACTATGGCTACACCTTC. It translates to CASSPGASNYGYTF. The rearrangement links TRBV18 to TRBJ1-2, with D possibly being TRBD1 (5 bases). The CDR3 covers 14 residues. The germline V gene encodes CDR1 KGHSH and CDR2 LQKENI. The V end was cut by 2 bases, the J end by 2 bases, with 9 bases between. The entire variable domain, with the rest obtained from reference TRBV18 and TRBJ1-2, is as follows: NAGVMQNPRHLVRRRGQEARLRCSPMKGHSHVYWYRQLPEEGLKFMVYLQKENIIDESGMPKERFSAEFPKEGPSILRIQQVVRGDSAAYFCASSPGASNYGYTFGSGTRLTVV.